This TCR beta chain was recovered during a study of control samples from healthy donors and cancer patients. Using immunoSEQ multiplex PCR, the repertoire was profiled, and TCRdb retains in-frame clones only, with some absent. The repertoire holds 150,000 to 200,000 clones, around nine tenths seen once, with about 1.4% in the top ten. Trimming took 3 bases from V and 5 from J, leaving 13 bases between them. The CDR3 length is 14 residues. Germline CDR1 and CDR2: WSHSY and SAAADI. Material: blood. This sequence was found in a man aged 25-45 years in good health. This chain links TRBV10-2 with TRBJ2-5; D ambiguous. CDR3 nucleotides: TGCGCCAGCAGTGATACTCTTCATGGGGAGACCCAGTACTTC. It is translated as CASSDTLHGETQYF.